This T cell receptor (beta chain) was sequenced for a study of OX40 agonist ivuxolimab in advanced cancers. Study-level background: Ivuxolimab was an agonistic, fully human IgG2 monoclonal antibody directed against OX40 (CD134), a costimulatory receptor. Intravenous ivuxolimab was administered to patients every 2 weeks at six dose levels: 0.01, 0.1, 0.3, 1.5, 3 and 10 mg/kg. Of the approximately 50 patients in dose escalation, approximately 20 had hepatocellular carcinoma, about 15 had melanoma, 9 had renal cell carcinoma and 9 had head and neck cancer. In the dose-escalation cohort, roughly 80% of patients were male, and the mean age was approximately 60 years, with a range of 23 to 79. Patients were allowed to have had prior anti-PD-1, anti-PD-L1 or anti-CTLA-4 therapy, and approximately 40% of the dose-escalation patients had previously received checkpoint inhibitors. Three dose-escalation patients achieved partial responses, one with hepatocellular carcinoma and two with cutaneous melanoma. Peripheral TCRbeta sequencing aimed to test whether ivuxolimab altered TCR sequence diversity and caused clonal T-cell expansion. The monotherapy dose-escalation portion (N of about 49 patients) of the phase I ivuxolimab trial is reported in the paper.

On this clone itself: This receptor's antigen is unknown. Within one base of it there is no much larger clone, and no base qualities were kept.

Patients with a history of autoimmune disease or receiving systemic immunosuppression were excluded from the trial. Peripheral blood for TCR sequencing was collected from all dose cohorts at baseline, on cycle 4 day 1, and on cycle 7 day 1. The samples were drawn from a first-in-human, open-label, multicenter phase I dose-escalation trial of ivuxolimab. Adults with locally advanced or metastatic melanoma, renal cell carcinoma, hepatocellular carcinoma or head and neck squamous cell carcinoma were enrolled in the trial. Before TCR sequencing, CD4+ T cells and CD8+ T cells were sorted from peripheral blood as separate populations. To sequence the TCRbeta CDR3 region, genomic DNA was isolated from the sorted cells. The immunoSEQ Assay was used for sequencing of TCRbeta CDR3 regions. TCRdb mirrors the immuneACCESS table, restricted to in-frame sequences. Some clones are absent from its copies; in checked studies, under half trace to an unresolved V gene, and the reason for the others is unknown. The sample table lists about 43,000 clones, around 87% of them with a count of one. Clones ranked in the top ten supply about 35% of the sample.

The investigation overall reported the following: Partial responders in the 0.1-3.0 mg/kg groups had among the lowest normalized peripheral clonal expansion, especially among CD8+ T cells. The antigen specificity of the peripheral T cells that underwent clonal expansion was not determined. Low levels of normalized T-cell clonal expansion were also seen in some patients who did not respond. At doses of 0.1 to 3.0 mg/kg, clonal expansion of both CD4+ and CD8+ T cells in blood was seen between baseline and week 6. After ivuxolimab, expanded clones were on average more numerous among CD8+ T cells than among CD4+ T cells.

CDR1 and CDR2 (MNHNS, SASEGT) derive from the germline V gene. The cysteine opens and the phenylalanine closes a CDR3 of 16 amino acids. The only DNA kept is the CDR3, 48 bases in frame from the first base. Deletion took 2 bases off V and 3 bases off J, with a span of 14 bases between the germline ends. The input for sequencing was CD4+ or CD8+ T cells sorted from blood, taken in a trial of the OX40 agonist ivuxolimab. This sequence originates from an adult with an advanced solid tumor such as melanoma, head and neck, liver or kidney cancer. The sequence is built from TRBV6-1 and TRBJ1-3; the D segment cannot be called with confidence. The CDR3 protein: CASSENAVVRGNTIYF. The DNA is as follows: TGTGCCAGCAGTGAAAATGCGGTGGTTCGTGGAAACACCATATATTTT.